These 14 T cell receptor beta chains came from one sample sequenced in a study of cytomegalovirus exposure and HLA in healthy donors. Produced via immunoSEQ multiplex PCR; TCRdb's table is partial and in-frame only. The sample consists of around 150,000 clones, about 89% of them appearing once. The specimen was PBMCs. The origin of the receptors is a woman aged 18-29 years in good health and CMV-seropositive.

This sequence joins TRBV27 and TRBJ2-3, with TRBD2 matching over 7 bases. The CDR3 extends over 15 amino acids. Germline-derived CDR1 and CDR2 are MNHEY and SMNVEV (reference sequence). The junction had 8 bases not matched to a gene; V was cut back by 8 bases and J by 0 bases. CDR3 bases: TGTGCCAGCGGATCCGGGACTACTAGCACAGATACGCAGTATTTT. It yields the protein CASGSGTTSTDTQYF.

J is TRBJ2-1 and V is TRBV7-9, with TRBD1 matching over 8 bases. The CDR3 sequence is 15 residues long. The J segment lost 5 bases and the V segment lost 3 bases, leaving 6 bases of the junction unmatched. Per the germline V gene, CDR1 is SEHNR and CDR2 is FQNEAQ (reference sequence). CDR3 nucleotides: TGTGCCAGCAGCTTCCCAGGGGGCGCGCACAATGAGCAGTTCTTC. Its translation: CASSFPGGAHNEQFF.

The chain carries TRBV29-1 and TRBJ2-1; 10 bases match TRBD2. Germline CDR1 reads SQVTM; CDR2 reads ANQGSEA. The CDR3 spans 15 residues. The ends lost 6 bases at V and 8 bases at J; junction bases unmatched: 13. The CDR3 spells CSVDSSGLATDEQFF. DNA for the CDR3: TGCAGCGTGGATTCCTCGGGACTAGCGACGGATGAGCAGTTCTTC.

V is TRBV19 and J is TRBJ2-1; 7 nucleotides line up with TRBD2. Trimming at V came to 4 bases and at J to 6 bases, leaving 18 bases not matched to a gene. Germline lookup yields CDR1 LNHDA and CDR2 SQIVND (reference sequence). The length of the CDR3 is 18 residues. The CDR3 DNA reads as TGTGCCAGTAGTACCCCATCGGGGGGAGGGTATCAAGGCAATGAGCAGTTCTTC. Amino acids: CASSTPSGGGYQGNEQFF.

V and J are TRBV5-4 and TRBJ2-7; the match to TRBD2 covers 12 bases. The CDR3 length is 16 residues. V was clipped by 4 bases and J by 4 bases; unmatched bases: 9. Germline V gene data show CDR1 as SGHNT and CDR2 as YYREEE (reference sequence). Here the CDR3 reads CASSPATSGRSYEQYF. The CDR3 bases are TGTGCCAGCAGCCCCGCAACTAGCGGGAGGTCGTACGAGCAGTACTTC.

The chain recombines TRBV13 with TRBJ2-3, with 11 bases matching TRBD1. Losses at the gene ends were 5 bases for V and 0 bases for J; bases not matched to a gene: 10. This CDR3 has 18 residues. Germline V gene data show CDR1 as PRHDT and CDR2 as FYEKMQ (reference sequence). CDR3: CASSPRDRGGISTDTQYF. CDR3 nucleotide sequence: TGTGCCAGCAGCCCTCGGGACAGGGGGGGGATCAGCACAGATACGCAGTATTTT.

The V gene is TRBV30, the J gene TRBJ1-2, with 11 positions matching TRBD1. Per the germline V gene, CDR1 is GTSNPN and CDR2 is SVGIG (reference sequence). Unmatched junction bases numbered 8, after V lost 6 bases and J lost 5 bases. CDR3 length equals 14 residues. Here the CDR3 DNA reads TGTGCCTGCTGGACAGGGGGCTCTTGGTATGGCTACACCTTC. This encodes CACWTGGSWYGYTF.

V gene TRBV28 combines with J gene TRBJ1-2; possibly TRBD1 for D (6 bases). There are 16 residues in the CDR3. V lost 2 bases and J 6 bases, leaving 19 bases between the germline ends. Germline-derived CDR1 and CDR2 are MDHEN and SYDVKM. As DNA, the CDR3 is TGTGCCAGCAGTTTAATAAGAGATACAGGGTCGAATGGCTACACCTTC. It is translated as CASSLIRDTGSNGYTF.

This chain uses TRBV6-1 with TRBJ2-2, with 8 nucleotides matching TRBD2. The germline V gene encodes CDR1 MNHNS and CDR2 SASEGT. V trimming: 2 bases; J trimming: 2 bases; junction bases outside the gene matches: 7. The CDR3 totals 17 residues. The chain's CDR3 is CASSELGGRRNTGELFF. CDR3 in DNA: TGTGCCAGCAGTGAATTGGGCGGGAGGCGAAACACCGGGGAGCTGTTTTTT.

This chain links TRBV7-2 with TRBJ2-5; TRBD1 agrees at 7 bases. The length of the CDR3 is 16 residues. Germline V gives CDR1 SGHTA, CDR2 FQGNSA. V lost 0 bases, J lost 2 bases, and 6 bases stayed unmatched. This chain's CDR3 is CASSLARGQGQETQYF. In DNA form, the CDR3 reads TGTGCCAGCAGCTTAGCAAGGGGGCAGGGTCAAGAGACCCAGTACTTC. Filled out from reference TRBV7-2 and TRBJ2-5, the complete variable domain reads GAGVSQSPSNKVTEKGKDVELRCDPISGHTALYWYRQSLGQGLEFLIYFQGNSAPDKSGLPSDRFSAERTGGSVSTLTIQRTQQEDSAVYLCASSLARGQGQETQYFGPGTRLLVL.

The chain employs TRBV18 and TRBJ2-2; 10 bases line up with TRBD2. The CDR3 has 15 amino acids. CDR1 and CDR2 (germline): KGHSH, LQKENI. The V segment lost 3 bases and the J segment 6 bases; nucleotides outside the gene matches: 4. The CDR3: CASSPGLARSGELFF. The CDR3 DNA reads TGTGCCAGCTCACCGGGACTAGCGAGGTCCGGGGAGCTGTTTTTT.

The V call is TRBV7-9, the J call TRBJ2-3, with D unclear. The V gene lost 5 bases and the J gene lost 6 bases, with 12 bases spanning the gap. The CDR3 is made up of 13 amino acids. CDR1 is SEHNR, CDR2 FQNEAQ, per germline (reference sequence). CDR3 bases: TGTGCCAGCAGCCCCCCTGTTGAGGATACGCAGTATTTT. Translated, it gives CASSPPVEDTQYF.

This rearrangement joins TRBV29-1 to TRBJ2-2; TRBD2 agrees at 7 bases. With V trimmed by 3 bases and J by 4 bases, 5 bases remained unmatched. This CDR3 spans 14 amino acids. In germline, CDR1 is SQVTM, CDR2 ANQGSEA. CDR3 sequence reads: CSVEVGRGTGELFF. The CDR3 DNA is TGCAGCGTTGAGGTGGGGAGGGGCACCGGGGAGCTGTTTTTT.

The chain uses TRBV29-1 and TRBJ2-5; 9 bases match TRBD1. The length of the CDR3 is 15 residues. After removal of 1 base from V and 1 base from J, the junction contained 4 bases not matched to a gene. Germline V gene data show CDR1 as SQVTM and CDR2 as ANQGSEA. In DNA form, the CDR3 reads TGCAGCGTTGAAGTAACAGGGGGCTTCCAAGAGACCCAGTACTTC. Encoded protein: CSVEVTGGFQETQYF.